This T cell receptor (beta chain) was profiled in a study of regulatory T cells in long-lasting Graves disease. Described time point: newly diagnosed GD, antithyroid drugs for less than 3 months. There was RNA extracted from PBMCs, and the TCR library was made from it. Patients came from an endocrinology department in Xi'an, China. Construction of TCR beta libraries relied on iRepertoire HTBI primers and on Arm-PCR targeting CDR3 regions. TCRdb used MiXCR to reprocess the multiplex PCR reads, holding one entry per CDR3 protein. The sample lists roughly 420,000 distinct CDR3 sequences; over 15% were seen once. The CDR3 is made up of 15 amino acids. The V end was cut by 6 bases, the J end by 0 bases, with 14 bases between. Germline V gene sequence: CDR1 SEHNR, CDR2 FQNEAQ (reference sequence). The sample was also reused in another study, on T cells in Graves' hyperthyroidism and ophthalmopathy. That paper states: Carried out on the TCR CDR3, a first-round RT-PCR used the HTBI primer set.

The TCR was taken from a woman under 30 with Graves disease. The genes are TRBV7-9 and TRBJ1-1; the D gene is possibly TRBD1 (5 bases). The sample here was peripheral blood mononuclear cells (PBMCs), taken at new diagnosis, from a patient treated with antithyroid drugs. The CDR3 bases are TGTGCCAGCAGTCGGTGGGGGGACTTGAACACTGAAGCTTTCTTT. Translated, it gives CASSRWGDLNTEAFF.